A single sample gave rise to the 24 T cell receptor beta chains below, sequenced in a study of chemoradiotherapy in HPV16-positive cancers. Data came from immunoSEQ multiplex PCR; TCRdb stores just in-frame clones and leaves some out. This table holds more than 9,500 clones, nearly 90% found once. The sample was taken from a patient who underwent chemoradiotherapy. The source is a human donor with HPV-associated anogenital cancer.

CDR3 DNA sequence: TGTGCCAGCAGACCAAGGACTAGCGGGGAGCAGTTCTTC. Protein sequence: CASRPRTSGEQFF. V gene TRBV6-5 combines with J gene TRBJ2-1; 11 nucleotides match TRBD2. Germline V gene lookup returns CDR1 MNHEY and CDR2 SVGAGI. This CDR3 spans 13 amino acids. With V trimmed by 6 bases and J by 10 bases, 5 bases remained unmatched.

This chain connects TRBV6-1 to TRBJ2-1, with a weak D call TRBD1 (6 bases). The germline V gene encodes CDR1 MNHNS and CDR2 SASEGT. The CDR3 is made up of 14 amino acids. Trimming took 4 bases from V and 8 from J, leaving 15 bases between them. This CDR3 reads CASSGGGAFDEQFF. CDR3 nucleotides: TGTGCCAGCAGTGGTGGGGGCGCATTTGATGAGCAGTTCTTC.

J is TRBJ1-2 and V is TRBV19; D call uncertain. The CDR3 runs to 13 residues. Deletions cut 3 bases from V and 4 bases from J, with 9 bases between. CDR1 LNHDA and CDR2 SQIVND come from the germline V gene (reference sequence). Here the CDR3 reads CASSIGQTYGYTF. The CDR3 bases are TGTGCCAGTAGTATTGGGCAGACCTATGGCTACACCTTC.

The V call is TRBV27, the J call TRBJ1-1, with TRBD1 as a possible D gene (6 bases). Trimming took off 4 bases at V and 4 bases at J, with 10 bases between the two ends. Germline CDR1 MNHEY, CDR2 SMNVEV (reference sequence). This CDR3 is built from 13 residues. CDR3 sequence: CASSSRGSTEAFF. Written as DNA, the CDR3 is TGTGCCAGCAGTTCCAGGGGTAGCACTGAAGCTTTCTTT.

The chain is built from TRBV25-1 and TRBJ2-4, with a weak D call TRBD2 (6 bases). Germline lookup yields CDR1 MGHDK and CDR2 SYGVNS. The CDR3 extends over 14 amino acids. Trimming removed 3 bases from V and 1 base from J, with 7 bases in between. Written as DNA, the CDR3 is TGTGCCAGCAGTGAGAGCGGGGCCAAAAACATTCAGTACTTC. Residues: CASSESGAKNIQYF.

The rearrangement uses TRBV13 and TRBJ2-3, with 9 nucleotides matching TRBD1. The CDR3 runs 16 residues. V lost 5 bases and J lost 4; bases outside the gene matches: 10. Germline V gene data show CDR1 as PRHDT and CDR2 as FYEKMQ (reference sequence). This CDR3 reads CASSPPGQGNADTQYF. The CDR3 DNA sequence: TGTGCCAGCAGCCCGCCGGGACAGGGTAACGCAGATACGCAGTATTTT.

V gene TRBV5-6 combines with J gene TRBJ1-4; D gene ambiguous. Trimming left V 3 bases short and J 7 bases short, with 10 bases between. CDR3 length: 13 amino acids. Looked up from germline, CDR1 is SGHDT and CDR2 is YYEEEE. CDR3 residues: CASSSNEGEKLFF. The CDR3 DNA reads as TGTGCCAGCAGCTCCAATGAGGGTGAAAAACTGTTTTTT.

This chain joins TRBV9 and TRBJ1-1; D is perhaps TRBD1 (5 bases). V dropped 3 bases and J dropped 0 bases, with 18 bases sitting between them. The germline gives CDR1 SGDLS, CDR2 YYNGEE. The CDR3 consists of 17 residues. In nucleotides, the CDR3 is TGTGCCAGCAGCGCTGGGTGGGGACCCGACGTGAACACTGAAGCTTTCTTT. Protein: CASSAGWGPDVNTEAFF. Full variable domain (rest looked up from reference TRBV9 and TRBJ1-1): DSGVTQTPKHLITATGQRVTLRCSPRSGDLSVYWYQQSLDQGLQFLIQYYNGEERAKGNILERFSAQQFPDLHSELNLSSLELGDSALYFCASSAGWGPDVNTEAFFGQGTRLTVV.

This rearrangement joins TRBV7-2 to TRBJ2-4; D is ambiguous. V shed 1 base and J shed 0 bases, with 4 bases lying between them. CDR3 length: 14 amino acids. CDR1 is SGHTA and CDR2 is FQGNSA in the germline V gene. The DNA of the CDR3 is TGTGCCAGCAGCTTAGGTTTAGCCAAAAACATTCAGTACTTC. This gives the protein CASSLGLAKNIQYF.

The rearrangement joins TRBV11-2 to TRBJ2-7, with TRBD2 matching over 8 bases. The CDR3 has 13 residues. The ends lost 8 bases at V and 6 bases at J; junction bases unmatched: 9. Germline V lookup: CDR1 SGHAT, CDR2 FQNNGV. The CDR3 region has the DNA TGTGCCAGCGAGGGCAGCGGGAGTTTCGAGCAGTACTTC. Its translation: CASEGSGSFEQYF. Using reference TRBV11-2 and TRBJ2-7 for the parts outside the CDR3, the full variable domain is EAGVAQSPRYKIIEKRQSVAFWCNPISGHATLYWYQQILGQGPKLLIQFQNNGVVDDSQLPKDRFSAERLKGVDSTLKIQPAKLEDSAVYLCASEGSGSFEQYFGPGTRLTVT.

The V gene is TRBV9, the J gene TRBJ2-3; D possibly uses TRBD1 or TRBD2 (6 bases each). This CDR3 has 16 amino acids. Germline CDR1 is SGDLS and CDR2 is YYNGEE. The V end lost 0 bases, the J end lost 2 bases, and 13 bases lay between the germline ends. CDR3 nucleotides: TGTGCCAGCAGCGTAGTTGGGGGGCCACCCACAGATACGCAGTATTTT. Amino acid sequence: CASSVVGGPPTDTQYF.

This chain joins TRBV29-1 and TRBJ2-1, with D hard to call. This CDR3 is built from 13 residues. V lost 0 bases, J lost 4 bases, and 7 bases lay in between. Germline values: CDR1 SQVTM, CDR2 ANQGSEA. The CDR3: CSVEDSSYNEQFF. The DNA of the CDR3 is TGCAGCGTTGAAGATAGTTCTTACAATGAGCAGTTCTTC.

This clone was seen just once. The chain combines TRBV10-2 with TRBJ2-1; 15 nucleotides align to TRBD2. Losses at the gene ends were 6 bases for V and 8 bases for J; bases not matched to a gene: 8. Germline lookup yields CDR1 WSHSY and CDR2 SAAADI. The CDR3 has 16 residues. The DNA of the CDR3 is TGCGCCAGCAGACGGACTAGCGGGAGGGCCCTAGATGAGCAGTTCTTC. As protein: CASRRTSGRALDEQFF.

Details on this clone: An end of the junction differs from the germline gene, which may be a read error. The chain employs TRBV5-1 and TRBJ1-6; D gene unclear. Germline V lookup: CDR1 SGHRS, CDR2 YFSETQ. This CDR3 region has 15 residues. CDR3: CASSLAPSSNSPLHF. The CDR3 DNA reads as TGCGCCAGCAGCTTGGCCCCCTCCTCTAATTCACCCCTCCACTTT. The whole variable domain, filled in from reference TRBV5-1 and TRBJ1-6, reads KAGVTQTPRYLIKTRGQQVTLSCSPISGHRSVSWYQQTPGQGLQFLFEYFSETQRNKGNFPGRFSGRQFSNSRSEMNVSTLELGDSALYLCASSLAPSSNSPLHFGNGTRLTVT.

The DNA for the CDR3 is TGTGCCAGCAGGGCCGACAGGGGGGATAATTCACCCCTCCACTTT. It encodes CASRADRGDNSPLHF. The chain combines TRBV2 with TRBJ1-6; 9 nucleotides match TRBD1. The CDR3 is 15 amino acids. Germline CDR1 reads SNHLY; CDR2 reads FYNNEI. The trim removed 6 bases at V and 5 bases at J, leaving 5 bases unmatched.

V and J are TRBV7-9 and TRBJ2-1; 14 bases agree with TRBD2. From germline, CDR1 is SEHNR and CDR2 FQNEAQ (reference sequence). The CDR3 has 17 amino acids. The V gene end was trimmed by 5 bases and the J gene end by 0 bases; junction bases not matched to a gene: 3. For the CDR3, the DNA is TGTGCCAGCAGCAAAGGGACTAGCGGGGGCTCCTACAATGAGCAGTTCTTC. Amino acids: CASSKGTSGGSYNEQFF.

This clone was picked up one time. In nucleotides, the CDR3 is TGTGCCAGCAGTGAAGTGAGCTTGAACTATGGCTACACCTTC. Amino acids: CASSEVSLNYGYTF. This sequence joins TRBV6-1 and TRBJ1-2; D unresolved. V was clipped by 1 base and J by 2 bases, with 8 bases between them. Germline CDR1 MNHNS, CDR2 SASEGT. There are 14 residues in the CDR3.

The genes are TRBV7-5 and TRBJ2-1; the D call TRBD2 from the table was never checked on the DNA. TRBV7-5 represents a pseudogene. This CDR3 is 18 amino acids long. CDR3 DNA sequence: TGTGTCAGAAGCTTAAAGGGTCGGAGCGGGCCCCCCTACAATGAGCAGTTCTTC. It is translated as CVRSLKGRSGPPYNEQFF.

This sequence joins TRBV10-3 and TRBJ1-1, with 9 bases lining up with TRBD1. The CDR3 contains 13 residues. Losses at the gene ends were 11 bases for V and 0 bases for J; bases not matched to a gene: 4. Germline V gene lookup returns CDR1 ENHRY and CDR2 SYGVKD. CDR3 bases: TGTGCCGGCCGGGACAGGGTGAACACTGAAGCTTTCTTT. Translation: CAGRDRVNTEAFF.

The chain combines TRBV11-2 with TRBJ1-1; 12 bases agree with TRBD1. The length of the CDR3 is 17 residues. The V and J ends lost 6 bases and 0 bases, in that order; junction bases with no gene match: 8. The germline V gene encodes CDR1 SGHAT and CDR2 FQNNGV. CDR3 bases: TGTGCCAGCAGTAACCCGGGACAGGGGGCGTTGAACACTGAAGCTTTCTTT. Amino acids: CASSNPGQGALNTEAFF.

In its sample, this clone was seen once. The J gene is TRBJ1-2, the V gene TRBV5-4; a possible D gene is TRBD1 (6 bases). V dropped 2 bases and J dropped 7 bases, with 9 bases sitting between them. Germline V gene data show CDR1 as SGHNT and CDR2 as YYREEE (reference sequence). This CDR3 contains 12 residues. In nucleotides, the CDR3 is TGTGCCAGCAGCTTACCCAGGGGTGGCTACACCTTC. It specifies CASSLPRGGYTF.

Points on this clone: In the same sample, other DNA sequences code for this CDR3. The chain carries TRBV29-1 and TRBJ2-1; the match to TRBD1 covers 7 bases. The CDR3 is 13 amino acids. V gave up 6 bases and J gave up 3 bases; unmatched junction bases: 5. Per the germline V gene, CDR1 is SQVTM and CDR2 is ANQGSEA. The CDR3 sequence is CSVETGSYNEQFF. The CDR3 region has the DNA TGCAGCGTGGAGACAGGGAGCTACAATGAGCAGTTCTTC.

The sample holds one count of this clone. This chain links TRBV5-1 with TRBJ2-2; 10 nucleotides match TRBD2. The germline V gene has CDR1 SGHRS and CDR2 YFSETQ. This CDR3 is built from 15 residues. Losses at the gene ends were 7 bases for V and 0 bases for J; bases not matched to a gene: 3. The CDR3 DNA reads as TGCGCCAGCTCAGCGGGGGGGGCGAACACCGGGGAGCTGTTTTTT. This gives the protein CASSAGGANTGELFF.

The CDR3 spells CASSKRTGVDTEAFF. In nucleotides, the CDR3 is TGTGCCAGCAGTAAACGCACAGGGGTAGACACTGAAGCTTTCTTT. The chain couples TRBV6-5 to TRBJ1-1; 7 bases are a match to TRBD1. The CDR3 runs to 15 residues. Germline trimming cut 5 bases from V and 3 bases from J; bases unmatched to any gene: 9. The germline V gene has CDR1 MNHEY and CDR2 SVGAGI.